The present TCR beta chain was sequenced within a study of blood T cell repertoires in COVID-19. Looked up from germline, CDR1 is SGHAT and CDR2 is FQNNGV. This CDR3 has 12 amino acids. V gave up 4 bases and J gave up 8 bases, with 9 bases separating them. Data came from immunoSEQ multiplex PCR; TCRdb stores just in-frame clones and leaves some out. The table includes about 160,000 clones, approximately 86% detected once. This clone was seen just once. The chain combines TRBV11-2 with TRBJ2-1, with D maybe TRBD1 (5 bases). Sequencing was done on a sample of peripheral blood. This TCR came from a woman aged 40-49 years with COVID-19, enrolled during active disease. The CDR3 loop is CASSSTGDEQFF. CDR3 DNA: TGTGCCAGCAGCTCCACAGGCGATGAGCAGTTCTTC.